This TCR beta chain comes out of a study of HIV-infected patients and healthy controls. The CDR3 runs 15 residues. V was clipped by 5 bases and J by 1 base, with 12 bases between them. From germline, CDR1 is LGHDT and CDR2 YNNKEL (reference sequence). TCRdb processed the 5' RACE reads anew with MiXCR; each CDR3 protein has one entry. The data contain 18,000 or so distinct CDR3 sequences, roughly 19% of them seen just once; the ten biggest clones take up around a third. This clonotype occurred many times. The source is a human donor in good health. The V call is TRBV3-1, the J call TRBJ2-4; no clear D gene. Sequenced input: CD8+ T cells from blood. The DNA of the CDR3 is TGTGCCAGCAGCACCAAGAGTGACGCCAAAAACATTCAGTACTTC. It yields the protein CASSTKSDAKNIQYF. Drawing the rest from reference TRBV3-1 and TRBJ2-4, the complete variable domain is DTAVSQTPKYLVTQMGNDKSIKCEQNLGHDTMYWYKQDSKKFLKIMFSYNNKELIINETVPNRFSPKSPDKAHLNLHINSLELGDSAVYFCASSTKSDAKNIQYFGAGTRLSVL.